Reported below is one T cell receptor (beta chain). V was clipped by 5 bases and J by 4 bases; unmatched bases: 5. The germline gives CDR1 LGHDT, CDR2 YNNKEL (reference sequence). This CDR3 contains 14 residues. Primers used in a second PCR of about 6 to 11 cycles were a sample-barcoded 5' primer and a J-beta primer mix. TCRdb reprocessed the 5' RACE reads via MiXCR and lists one record per CDR3 protein. The sample includes about 670,000 distinct CDR3 sequences, 40% to 45% of them seen just once. Investigators took 8.5 to 10 milliliters of peripheral blood from every donor. The sample belongs to a study of blood T cells in healthy people across ages.

Sample: blood. This sequence joins TRBV3-1 and TRBJ2-3; TRBD1 agrees at 8 bases. This TCR derives from an elderly man in good health. The CDR3 coding sequence is TGTGCCAGCAGCTGGGACAGGAGCCCAGATACGCAGTATTTT. This encodes CASSWDRSPDTQYF.